The 30 T cell receptor beta chains below were found in one sample sequenced in a study of T cell responses to AZD1222 COVID-19 vaccine. Sequencing used immunoSEQ multiplex PCR; TCRdb keeps in-frame clones, though not all of them. The sample has 80,000 or so clones, 70% to 90% seen once. Sequenced material: peripheral blood, taken on day 0 of AZD1222 vaccination. All receptors derive from an adult in good health.

This chain connects TRBV7-2 to TRBJ2-1; D possibly corresponds to TRBD2 (6 bases). V was cut by 5 bases and J by 9 bases, with 17 bases left in between. Germline CDR1 is SGHTA and CDR2 is FQGNSA. This CDR3 spans 14 amino acids. The CDR3 reads CASSRRDLLIEQFF. The DNA for the CDR3 is TGTGCCAGCAGCCGCCGGGACTTGCTGATTGAGCAGTTCTTC.

This clone has just a few counts. The chain carries TRBV6-2 or TRBV6-3 and TRBJ2-7, with TRBD2 as a possible D gene (7 bases). This CDR3 region has 13 residues. The V gene lost 4 bases and the J gene lost 11 bases, with 18 bases spanning the gap. The germline gives CDR1 MNHEY, CDR2 SVGEGT. The CDR3 loop reads CASSSGAGVPEYF. The CDR3 DNA sequence: TGTGCCAGCAGTTCGGGGGCGGGAGTGCCGGAGTACTTC.

This clone has a single count. This rearrangement joins TRBV7-3 to TRBJ2-1, with D possibly being TRBD1 or TRBD2 (5 bases each). Germline V gene data show CDR1 as SGHTA and CDR2 as FQGTGA. V lost 1 base to trimming and J lost 7 bases, with 5 bases between them. CDR3 length equals 12 residues. The CDR3 nucleotides read TGTGCCAGCAGCTTAAGGGGGAATGAGCAGTTCTTC. Protein product: CASSLRGNEQFF.

The chain combines TRBV9 with TRBJ2-3; 9 bases are shared with TRBD2. Germline CDR1 reads SGDLS; CDR2 reads YYNGEE. The CDR3 has 15 amino acids. The V gene end was trimmed by 2 bases and the J gene end by 1 base; junction bases not matched to a gene: 2. The CDR3 here is CASSVTSGGTDTQYF. The CDR3 DNA reads as TGTGCCAGCAGCGTGACTAGCGGAGGCACAGATACGCAGTATTTT.

A few counts support this clone. The CDR3 sequence: CAWSVLAYEQYF. In nucleotides, the CDR3 is TGTGCCTGGAGTGTACTAGCGTACGAGCAGTACTTC. The V gene is TRBV30, the J gene TRBJ2-7; 7 bases are shared with TRBD2. There are 12 residues in the CDR3. The V gene end was trimmed by 0 bases and the J gene end by 4 bases; junction bases not matched to a gene: 0. Germline loops: CDR1 GTSNPN, CDR2 SVGIG (reference sequence).

The CDR3 sequence is CASSLGGSGGNEQFF. The CDR3 DNA follows: TGTGCCAGCAGCTTGGGCGGGTCCGGGGGCAATGAGCAGTTCTTC. The chain uses TRBV5-4 and TRBJ2-1; possibly TRBD2 for D (6 bases). CDR3 length: 15 amino acids. Trimming left V 0 bases short and J 6 bases short, with 13 bases between. CDR1 is SGHNT and CDR2 is YYREEE in the germline V gene (reference sequence).

This chain joins TRBV4-1 and TRBJ1-2; D may be TRBD1 (6 bases). CDR1 is MGHRA, CDR2 YSYEKL, per germline. The V end was cut by 1 base, the J end by 7 bases, with 19 bases between. The CDR3 is 16 amino acids. CDR3 loop: CASSQGRVRGRGGYTF. DNA of the CDR3: TGCGCCAGCAGCCAAGGGAGAGTCCGGGGGCGCGGTGGCTACACCTTC.

The chain employs TRBV6-5 and TRBJ1-1; perhaps TRBD1 as D (5 bases). Germline loops: CDR1 MNHEY, CDR2 SVGAGI. This CDR3 comprises 15 residues. The V end was cut by 2 bases, the J end by 3 bases, with 13 bases between. The CDR3 sequence: CASSYSSLRDTEAFF. The CDR3 nucleotides read TGTGCCAGCAGTTACAGCTCGCTCAGGGACACTGAAGCTTTCTTT.

The chain couples TRBV3-1 (or the pseudogene TRBV3-2) to TRBJ2-2; the D gene is possibly TRBD2 (6 bases). The CDR3 extends over 12 amino acids. Germline values: CDR1 LGHDT, CDR2 YNNKEL (reference sequence). V was cut by 4 bases and J by 7 bases, with 7 bases left in between. The CDR3 loop reads CASSRGDGELFF. CDR3 bases: TGTGCCAGCAGCCGGGGGGACGGGGAGCTGTTTTTT.

In this sample, this clone turned up once. The chain employs TRBV2 and TRBJ1-5; 10 positions match TRBD1. Germline CDR1 reads SNHLY; CDR2 reads FYNNEI. This CDR3 has 14 amino acids. Trimming took 6 bases from V and 9 from J; bases not matched to a gene: 8. The CDR3 is CASSAGQGPSPQHF. The CDR3, as DNA: TGTGCCAGCAGCGCGGGACAGGGGCCCTCGCCCCAGCATTTT.

This chain links TRBV11-3 with TRBJ1-3; D call uncertain. The CDR3 consists of 14 residues. The V gene's germline CDR1 is SGHNT and CDR2 YENEEA. With 4 bases removed from V and 0 bases from J, the gap between germline ends came to 7 bases. The CDR3 sequence: CASSSTTSGNTIYF. CDR3 sequence (DNA): TGTGCCAGCAGCTCAACCACCTCTGGAAACACCATATATTTT. The whole variable domain, filled in from reference TRBV11-3 and TRBJ1-3, reads EAGVVQSPRYKIIEKKQPVAFWCNPISGHNTLYWYLQNLGQGPELLIRYENEEAVDDSQLPKDRFSAERLKGVDSTLKIQPAELGDSAVYLCASSSTTSGNTIYFGEGSWLTVV.

The chain uses TRBV15 and TRBJ2-6; D is unresolved. The CDR3 length is 18 residues. Germline V lookup: CDR1 LNHNV, CDR2 YYDKDF (reference sequence). Between the trimmed V and J ends, which lost 3 bases and 0 bases, there was a span of 15 bases. The CDR3 DNA reads as TGTGCCACCAGCAGTATTTCGACTGGGGTCTCTGGGGCCAACGTCCTGACTTTC. Its protein is CATSSISTGVSGANVLTF.

This chain links TRBV6-5 with TRBJ1-6, with TRBD1 matching over 7 bases. The CDR3 loop spans 14 amino acids. The germline CDR1 and CDR2 sequences are MNHEY and SVGAGI. V shed 6 bases and J 4 bases; nucleotides not matched to a gene: 3. CDR3 loop: CASSPGQYNSPLHF. CDR3 DNA sequence: TGTGCCAGCAGCCCGGGACAGTATAATTCACCCCTCCACTTT.

The gene calls are TRBV5-8 and TRBJ1-5; tentative D call: TRBD1 (6 bases). CDR1 SGHTS and CDR2 YDEGEE come from the germline V gene. V lost 4 bases to trimming and J lost 0 bases, with 11 bases between them. The CDR3 totals 15 residues. CDR3 amino acids: CASSRTADSNQPQHF. DNA of the CDR3: TGTGCCAGCAGCCGGACAGCTGATAGCAATCAGCCCCAGCATTTT.

This clone was seen a few times. Its ends do not fully match the called genes, so a read error is possible. The CDR3, as DNA: TGTGCTAGCAGCTTGTCCGCACCGCCTTTCGGGGAGCTGTTTTTT. It yields the protein CASSLSAPPFGELFF. The V and J genes are TRBV7-7 and TRBJ2-2; D unclear. The CDR3 has 15 residues. Germline CDR1 SSHAT, CDR2 FNYEAQ (reference sequence).

This rearrangement joins TRBV12-3 or TRBV12-4 to TRBJ2-3; weak D call: TRBD2 (6 bases). V was trimmed by 2 bases and J by 6 bases, leaving 9 bases between them. This CDR3 is built from 13 residues. CDR3: CASSLRRDDTQYF. CDR3 nucleotides: TGTGCCAGCAGTTTACGGCGGGACGATACGCAGTATTTT.

The chain combines TRBV4-3 with TRBJ2-3, with 7 bases lining up with TRBD2. The CDR3 consists of 15 residues. V lost 4 bases, J lost 4 bases, and 8 bases stayed unmatched. From germline, CDR1 is LGHNA and CDR2 YSLEER. CDR3 sequence: CASSLLLAAPDTQYF. CDR3 nucleotides: TGCGCCAGCAGCCTCCTGCTAGCGGCGCCAGATACGCAGTATTTT.

This chain uses TRBV6-5 with TRBJ2-1; no clear D. V was shortened by 0 bases and J by 9 bases, with 3 bases between the two germline ends. Looked up from germline, CDR1 is MNHEY and CDR2 is SVGAGI. This CDR3 comprises 11 residues. The CDR3 DNA is TGTGCCAGCAGTTACTCTTCTGAGCAGTTCTTC. Amino acids: CASSYSSEQFF.

The chain couples TRBV5-1 to TRBJ1-6, with D possibly matching TRBD1 (6 bases). The germline CDR1 and CDR2 sequences are SGHRS and YFSETQ. V shed 3 bases and J shed 7 bases, with 8 bases lying between them. This CDR3 spans 13 amino acids. The CDR3 region is CASSYRENSPLHF. The DNA of the CDR3 is TGCGCCAGCAGCTACAGGGAAAATTCACCCCTCCACTTT.

The V call is TRBV7-2, the J call TRBJ1-5; weak D call: TRBD1 (6 bases). V dropped 5 bases and J dropped 16 bases, with 18 bases sitting between them. This CDR3 is built from 12 residues. Germline CDR1 and CDR2: SGHTA and FQGNSA. CDR3 loop: CASSPQEGTIHF. The CDR3 nucleotides read TGTGCCAGCAGCCCCCAGGAGGGGACAATCCATTTT.

The V call is TRBV6-5, the J call TRBJ1-6; no definite D call. This CDR3 region has 16 residues. V shed 1 base and J shed 8 bases, with 15 bases lying between them. Germline V gene lookup returns CDR1 MNHEY and CDR2 SVGAGI. In DNA, the CDR3 is TGTGCCAGCAGTTACTTAGTCACCCAGGAAGATTCACCCCTCCACTTT. It specifies CASSYLVTQEDSPLHF.

The chain employs TRBV15 and TRBJ2-2; perhaps TRBD1 as D (5 bases). Germline CDR1 LNHNV, CDR2 YYDKDF (reference sequence). V lost 4 bases and J 4 bases, leaving 13 bases between the germline ends. The length of the CDR3 is 15 residues. The CDR3 spells CATSKQGLGTGELFF. DNA for the CDR3: TGTGCCACCAGCAAGCAGGGTCTGGGCACCGGGGAGCTGTTTTTT.

This chain links TRBV9 with TRBJ1-3, with unresolved D. Per germline, CDR1 SGDLS and CDR2 YYNGEE. The CDR3 is 16 amino acids. V was cut by 4 bases and J by 3 bases, with 17 bases left in between. Written as DNA, the CDR3 is TGTGCCAGCAGCCCGAGTGAGCTTCTCCTTGGAAACACCATATATTTT. Translating it yields CASSPSELLLGNTIYF.

This chain links TRBV7-8 with TRBJ2-2; 10 bases are shared with TRBD2. With 4 bases clipped from V and 1 base from J, the junction kept 3 bases outside the gene matches. Germline V CDR1 and CDR2: SGHVS, FQNEAQ. The CDR3 covers 16 residues. The CDR3 DNA reads TGTGCCAGCAGCTCTTGGACTAGCGGGAACACCGGGGAGCTGTTTTTT. Translation: CASSSWTSGNTGELFF.

This chain links TRBV7-9 with TRBJ2-2, with TRBD2 identical over 7 bases. This CDR3 has 15 residues. V dropped 4 bases and J dropped 4; count of bases not matched to a gene: 6. Germline CDR1 and CDR2: SEHNR and FQNEAQ (reference sequence). The CDR3 here is CASSSTSIFTGELFF. The CDR3 DNA reads TGTGCCAGCAGCTCGACTAGCATTTTCACCGGGGAGCTGTTTTTT.

This CDR3 reads CASLGQGIGKLFF. The CDR3 nucleotides read TGTGCCAGCCTTGGACAGGGGATTGGAAAACTGTTTTTT. This chain uses TRBV6-5 with TRBJ1-4, with TRBD1 identical over 9 bases. CDR3 size: 13 residues. Losses at the gene ends were 8 bases for V and 10 bases for J; bases not matched to a gene: 8. CDR1 MNHEY and CDR2 SVGAGI come from the germline V gene.

The chain couples TRBV6-6 to TRBJ2-1; D gene unclear. With 7 bases removed from V and 6 bases from J, the gap between germline ends came to 19 bases. Germline values: CDR1 MNHNY, CDR2 SVGAGI (reference sequence). The CDR3 is 15 amino acids. CDR3 sequence: CASTPQLGITNEQFF. CDR3 nucleotide sequence: TGTGCCAGCACCCCCCAGTTGGGTATAACCAATGAGCAGTTCTTC.

This chain joins TRBV18 and TRBJ2-3; TRBD2 aligns across 7 bases. There are 16 residues in the CDR3. Unmatched junction bases numbered 3, after V lost 0 bases and J lost 0 bases. From germline, CDR1 is KGHSH and CDR2 LQKENI. The CDR3: CASSPPASGSTDTQYF. CDR3 DNA: TGTGCCAGCTCACCACCGGCTAGCGGAAGCACAGATACGCAGTATTTT.

V usage is TRBV5-1 and J usage is TRBJ2-5; 10 nucleotides agree with TRBD1. Unmatched junction bases numbered 5, after V lost 2 bases and J lost 1 base. Per germline, CDR1 SGHRS and CDR2 YFSETQ. The CDR3 spans 16 residues. Here the CDR3 reads CASSFGQGGFQETQYF. The CDR3 bases are TGCGCCAGCAGCTTCGGACAGGGGGGGTTCCAAGAGACCCAGTACTTC.

There are a few counts of this clone. The V call is TRBV3-1 (or the pseudogene TRBV3-2), the J call TRBJ2-1; D is ambiguous. The CDR3 has 15 amino acids. Germline V gene lookup returns CDR1 LGHDT and CDR2 YNNKEL (reference sequence). V shed 2 bases and J shed 0 bases, with 8 bases lying between them. CDR3 region: CASSQRWSSYNEQFF. DNA for the CDR3: TGTGCCAGCAGCCAAAGGTGGAGCTCCTACAATGAGCAGTTCTTC.